This T cell receptor beta chain derives from a study of OX40 agonist ivuxolimab in advanced cancers. Study context: With a range of roughly 20 to 79, age averaged approximately 55 years, and more than 75% were male. Participants could have had prior anti-PD-1, anti-PD-L1 or anti-CTLA-4 therapy, and around 40% had some.

The CDR3 spans 15 residues. The V gene's germline CDR1 is SGHTA and CDR2 FQGNSA. V lost 2 bases to trimming and J lost 3 bases; unmatched junction nucleotides: 6. Study conclusions and caveats: Antigen specificity was not determined for the expanded peripheral T cells.

This clone was recorded once. Its antigen remains unidentified. Libraries were prepared by immunoSEQ multiplex PCR; TCRdb keeps only in-frame clonotypes and omits some of them. In the table there are tens of thousands of clones, roughly 80% of which are singletons. Patients were excluded for autoimmune disease history or systemic immunosuppression. The TCR comes from an adult with an advanced solid tumor such as melanoma, head and neck, liver or kidney cancer. The V gene is TRBV7-2, the J gene TRBJ2-7; 8 nucleotides align to TRBD1. Specimen: CD4+ or CD8+ T cells sorted from blood, collected in a trial of the OX40 agonist ivuxolimab. The CDR3 DNA follows: TGTGCCAGCAGCTTACAGGGGGCGCACGTCTACGAGCAGTACTTC. It specifies CASSLQGAHVYEQYF.